The 17 T cell receptor beta chains reported below all come from one sample, sequenced in a study. In TCRdb, the RT-PCR reads were re-called with MiXCR into one record per CDR3 protein. This sample has fewer than 800,000 distinct CDR3 sequences; approximately 15% occur once, and the top ten carry just over 3.5%. The sample comprised memory CD4+ T cells from blood. All receptors derive from a female donor in good health, serving as a healthy control.

This clonotype was detected ten times or more. The chain couples TRBV5-1 to TRBJ2-3; 9 nucleotides align to TRBD1. The germline V gene encodes CDR1 SGHRS and CDR2 YFSETQ. V was pared by 0 bases and J by 4 bases, with 3 bases of the junction left unmatched. The CDR3 totals 15 residues. CDR3 residues: CASSLGQGGADTQYF. CDR3 DNA sequence: TGCGCCAGCAGCTTGGGACAGGGGGGAGCAGATACGCAGTATTTT.

This chain uses TRBV5-1 with TRBJ2-5, with D unresolved. The V end lost 3 bases, the J end lost 1 base, and 16 bases lay between the germline ends. This CDR3 is 16 amino acids long. The germline gives CDR1 SGHRS, CDR2 YFSETQ. CDR3 residues: CASSSDINQGQETQYF. The CDR3 DNA is TGCGCCAGCAGCTCCGACATTAATCAAGGCCAAGAGACCCAGTACTTC.

The gene calls are TRBV6-1 and TRBJ2-5, with D possibly being TRBD1 (6 bases). The V end was cut by 3 bases, the J end by 5 bases, with 13 bases between. The CDR3 length is 14 residues. Germline V gene lookup returns CDR1 MNHNS and CDR2 SASEGT. CDR3 coding DNA: TGTGCCAGCAGTGATCCATGGGGGCCGGAGACCCAGTACTTC. This gives the protein CASSDPWGPETQYF.

This clonotype came up many times. J is TRBJ1-1 and V is TRBV6-5, with TRBD1 identical over 8 bases. After removal of 6 bases from V and 7 bases from J, the junction contained 4 bases not matched to a gene. Germline-derived CDR1 and CDR2 are MNHEY and SVGAGI. This CDR3 spans 12 amino acids. The CDR3, as DNA: TGTGCCAGCAGGACCGGACAGGGTGAAGCTTTCTTT. This encodes CASRTGQGEAFF.

The chain has TRBV30 and TRBJ2-1; TRBD2 aligns across 8 bases. CDR1 GTSNPN and CDR2 SVGIG come from the germline V gene (reference sequence). The CDR3 covers 18 residues. V lost 2 bases, J lost 0 bases, and 12 bases stayed unmatched. The CDR3 bases are TGTGCCTGGAGTCCGAGCGGGAGCCCTGGGAGCTCCTACAATGAGCAGTTCTTC. This gives the protein CAWSPSGSPGSSYNEQFF.

The rearrangement joins TRBV5-1 to TRBJ1-1, with TRBD1 identical over 7 bases. The junction had 7 bases not matched to a gene; V was cut back by 0 bases and J by 2 bases. The CDR3 has 16 residues. The V gene's germline CDR1 is SGHRS and CDR2 YFSETQ. The CDR3 reads CASSLGAGTVNTEAFF. CDR3 in DNA: TGCGCCAGCAGCTTGGGGGCCGGGACAGTAAACACTGAAGCTTTCTTT.

The CDR3 loop reads CATSATDWLGTQYF. The CDR3 coding sequence is TGTGCCACCAGTGCTACCGACTGGCTCGGGACCCAGTACTTC. The chain combines TRBV24-1 with TRBJ2-5; D call uncertain. The CDR3 consists of 14 residues. V lost 5 bases and J 7 bases, leaving 16 bases between the germline ends. CDR1 is KGHDR, CDR2 SFDVKD, per germline.

This clonotype was detected a few times. The chain joins TRBV12-3 or TRBV12-4 to TRBJ1-6, with D uncertain. This CDR3 has 13 residues. The V end was cut by 3 bases, the J end by 15 bases, with 15 bases between. DNA of the CDR3: TGTGCCAGCAGTTTCAGATCCCTTCCGGGCCTCCACTTT. This gives the protein CASSFRSLPGLHF.

The genes are TRBV6-5 and TRBJ2-5, with 8 bases matching TRBD2. Germline CDR1 and CDR2: MNHEY and SVGAGI. J was trimmed by 5 bases and V by 0 bases; bases with no gene match: 8. This CDR3 has 16 amino acids. The CDR3 DNA follows: TGTGCCAGCAGTTACTCTCGGCGGGGGGCCCGGGAGACCCAGTACTTC. Residues: CASSYSRRGARETQYF.

The chain couples TRBV7-3 to TRBJ2-1; 9 bases fit TRBD2. In germline, CDR1 is SGHTA, CDR2 FQGTGA. Losses at the gene ends were 1 base for V and 7 bases for J; bases not matched to a gene: 14. The CDR3 is 18 amino acids. The CDR3 bases are TGTGCCAGCAGCTTAAGGGGGTTAGGGCGGGAGGGCCAAAATGAGCAGTTCTTC. Encoded protein: CASSLRGLGREGQNEQFF.

This clonotype occurred many times. This rearrangement joins TRBV3-1 to TRBJ1-3, with unresolved D. The CDR3 covers 13 residues. Trimming shortened V by 8 bases and J by 0 bases, and 8 bases separated the two germline ends. The germline V gene has CDR1 LGHDT and CDR2 YNNKEL (reference sequence). The CDR3 bases are TGTGCCAGCTCACACAGCTCTGGAAACACCATATATTTT. It specifies CASSHSSGNTIYF. The whole variable domain, filled in from reference TRBV3-1 and TRBJ1-3, reads DTAVSQTPKYLVTQMGNDKSIKCEQNLGHDTMYWYKQDSKKFLKIMFSYNNKELIINETVPNRFSPKSPDKAHLNLHINSLELGDSAVYFCASSHSSGNTIYFGEGSWLTVV.

Only a few counts were recorded for this clonotype. The chain employs TRBV6-2 or TRBV6-3 and TRBJ2-5; 11 nucleotides match TRBD2. The CDR3 contains 11 residues. CDR1 is MNHEY and CDR2 is SVGEGT in the germline V gene. After removal of 5 bases from V and 14 bases from J, the junction contained 4 bases not matched to a gene. The CDR3 bases are TGTGCCAGCAGTCCGGGACTAGCGGAATACTTC. It is translated as CASSPGLAEYF.

This clonotype has only a few counts. The rearrangement links TRBV27 to TRBJ2-7; 7 positions match TRBD1. CDR3 size: 15 residues. Germline assignment: CDR1 MNHEY and CDR2 SMNVEV (reference sequence). Trimming took 4 bases from V and 3 from J; bases not matched to a gene: 9. In nucleotides, the CDR3 is TGTGCCAGCAGTTCCCCGCTGAGGGGGCTCTACGAGCAGTACTTC. This encodes CASSSPLRGLYEQYF.

This clonotype showed up just a few times. This sequence joins TRBV24-1 and TRBJ2-1; 12 bases agree with TRBD2. The CDR3 runs 17 residues. Germline V lookup: CDR1 KGHDR, CDR2 SFDVKD. The V segment lost 0 bases and the J segment 3 bases; nucleotides outside the gene matches: 2. This CDR3 reads CATSDLGTSGFYNEQFF. The CDR3 DNA sequence: TGTGCCACCAGTGATTTGGGGACTAGCGGGTTCTACAATGAGCAGTTCTTC.

The count of this clonotype is one. The genes are TRBV20-1 and TRBJ1-5; TRBD1 agrees at 8 bases. Germline loops: CDR1 DFQATT, CDR2 SNEGSKA (reference sequence). This CDR3 is 12 amino acids long. J gave up 9 bases and V 6 bases, and 7 bases lay outside the gene matches. The DNA of the CDR3 is TGCAGTGCGTGGACAGGGTCCATGCCCCAGCATTTT. Its protein is CSAWTGSMPQHF.

This CDR3 reads CASSSVLSYNEQFF. The CDR3, as DNA: TGTGCCAGCAGTTCCGTACTCAGTTACAATGAGCAGTTCTTC. This chain joins TRBV11-1 and TRBJ2-1; D not certain. V gave up 6 bases and J gave up 4 bases, with 13 bases separating them. Germline CDR1 SGHAT, CDR2 FQDESV (reference sequence). This CDR3 is built from 14 residues. Drawing the rest from reference TRBV11-1 and TRBJ2-1, the complete variable domain is EAEVAQSPRYKITEKSQAVAFWCDPISGHATLYWYRQILGQGPELLVQFQDESVVDDSQLPKDRFSAERLKGVDSTLKIQPAELGDSAMYLCASSSVLSYNEQFFGPGTRLTVL.

V is TRBV20-1 and J is TRBJ2-1; 9 nucleotides agree with TRBD2. V shed 1 base and J 8 bases; nucleotides not matched to a gene: 9. The germline V gene has CDR1 DFQATT and CDR2 SNEGSKA (reference sequence). The CDR3 totals 15 residues. CDR3 bases: TGCAGTGCTAGAGGCACTAGCGGGCGTCGGGATGAGCAGTTCTTC. Amino acids: CSARGTSGRRDEQFF.